This TCR beta chain was observed in a study of blood T cell repertoires in COVID-19. This clone was seen a few times. CDR1 is SGHAT, CDR2 FQNNGV, per germline. This CDR3 comprises 16 residues. Trimming took 6 bases from V and 5 from J; bases not matched to a gene: 10. In the source study's methods: Nucleated cell counts were estimated from reference gene primer amplification. The assay was immunoSEQ multiplex PCR, and TCRdb's table has in-frame clones only and misses some. From that table come the V and J calls and clone size; the DNA was used to work out D and trimming. The sample holds 250,000 or so clones, around four fifths seen once.

Sequencing was performed on PBMCs or T cells enriched from blood (not recorded which). The chain has TRBV11-2 and TRBJ1-6; 7 bases fit TRBD1. The origin of this receptor is a woman aged 35 to 49 who had been exposed to COVID-19. The CDR3 protein is CASRLGGRHDNSPLHF. DNA of the CDR3: TGTGCCAGCAGACTAGGGGGCCGCCACGATAATTCACCCCTCCACTTT. Based on the CDR3 plus reference TRBV11-2 and TRBJ1-6, the full variable domain is EAGVAQSPRYKIIEKRQSVAFWCNPISGHATLYWYQQILGQGPKLLIQFQNNGVVDDSQLPKDRFSAERLKGVDSTLKIQPAKLEDSAVYLCASRLGGRHDNSPLHFGNGTRLTVT.